What follows describes a single T cell receptor beta chain. Its antigen is not identified. This entry is derived from a study of shared clonotypes between healthy human individuals. Study observations and caveats: Depth was large, yet rarefaction showed that sorted-subset sequencing was incomplete. Around 5% of naive CD4 clonotypes were common to a handful of donors.

Negatively enriched CD4+ T cells were divided by CD45RA into naive and memory. The method was immunoSEQ multiplex PCR; TCRdb's version includes in-frame clones alone and lacks a portion of them. The data hold about 2.3 million clones, with about 90% observed a single time. Germline CDR1 is MNHNS and CDR2 is SASEGT. The CDR3 sequence is 17 residues long. V trimming: 6 bases; J trimming: 3 bases; junction bases outside the gene matches: 13. The sample consisted of naive CD4+ T cells from PBMCs. The subset: CD45RA+ positively selected. This TCR was sampled from a man between 18 and 35 years old in good health. Some clones in this sample may be carry-over from other donors' samples. The chain couples TRBV6-1 to TRBJ2-3, with 9 bases identical to TRBD1. This chain's CDR3 is CASSERWGGQGTDTQYF. The CDR3, as DNA: TGTGCCAGCAGCGAACGATGGGGGGGACAGGGAACAGATACGCAGTATTTT.